A single sample is the source of the 14 T cell receptor beta chains below, sequenced in a study of blood T cell repertoires in COVID-19. The repertoire was sequenced with immunoSEQ multiplex PCR; TCRdb's copy has only in-frame clones and lacks some. The data show about 370,000 clones, with over 75% seen just once and around 1% held by the top ten. The sequencing sample was made of PBMCs or T cells enriched from blood (not recorded which). These receptors originate from a man aged 18 to 30 who had recovered from COVID-19.

The chain joins TRBV11-3 to TRBJ2-1; 8 bases align to TRBD2. The germline V gene encodes CDR1 SGHNT and CDR2 YENEEA. With V trimmed by 1 base and J by 7 bases, 6 bases remained unmatched. The CDR3 consists of 15 residues. This CDR3 reads CASSLVAGGLNEQFF. CDR3 DNA sequence: TGTGCCAGCAGCTTAGTTGCGGGAGGATTAAATGAGCAGTTCTTC.

The genes are TRBV11-3 and TRBJ2-1; 11 bases fit TRBD1. The CDR3 totals 15 residues. The V gene's germline CDR1 is SGHNT and CDR2 YENEEA. V shed 5 bases and J 9 bases; nucleotides not matched to a gene: 9. CDR3 sequence (DNA): TGTGCCAGCAGCCTCACCGGGACAGGGGGGGGTGAGCAGTTCTTC. This codes for CASSLTGTGGGEQFF.

This clone came up a few times. The gene calls are TRBV10-3 and TRBJ2-1, with 10 bases that match TRBD2. J was trimmed by 7 bases and V by 9 bases; bases with no gene match: 9. In germline, CDR1 is ENHRY, CDR2 SYGVKD. The CDR3 totals 14 residues. As DNA, the CDR3 is TGTGCCATTGCGACAGCGGGAGGGAATAATGAGCAGTTCTTC. Translated, it gives CAIATAGGNNEQFF.

The CDR3 region is CATRGDMNTEAFF. The CDR3 nucleotides are TGTGCCACCCGTGGTGACATGAACACTGAAGCTTTCTTT. The rearrangement joins TRBV19 to TRBJ1-1; D gene ambiguous. CDR3 size: 13 residues. Trimming stripped 10 bases from V and 0 bases from J, with 12 bases between. The germline gives CDR1 LNHDA, CDR2 SQIVND (reference sequence).

The chain links TRBV6-5 to TRBJ1-2; 7 bases are shared with TRBD1. This CDR3 spans 14 amino acids. The ends lost 2 bases at V and 5 bases at J; junction bases unmatched: 5. Germline lookup yields CDR1 MNHEY and CDR2 SVGAGI. The CDR3 here is CASSYTRTGYGYTF. CDR3 DNA: TGTGCCAGCAGTTACACCCGGACAGGATATGGCTACACCTTC.

The gene calls are TRBV5-1 and TRBJ2-5, with 7 bases lining up with TRBD2. Germline CDR1 reads SGHRS; CDR2 reads YFSETQ. The ends lost 2 bases at V and 0 bases at J; junction bases unmatched: 4. The CDR3 is 15 amino acids. CDR3 in DNA: TGCGCCAGCAGCTTTCTGGCGGGAGACCAAGAGACCCAGTACTTC. As protein: CASSFLAGDQETQYF.

The chain recombines TRBV7-2 with TRBJ2-2, with no clear D. Germline V gene sequence: CDR1 SGHTA, CDR2 FQGNSA. The CDR3 totals 17 residues. V was trimmed by 5 bases and J by 3 bases, leaving 19 bases between them. The CDR3 nucleotides are TGTGCCAGCAGCCCGAACCGGTTATTCCGAGACACCGGGGAGCTGTTTTTT. This gives the protein CASSPNRLFRDTGELFF. The variable domain in full, completed from reference TRBV7-2 and TRBJ2-2, reads GAGVSQSPSNKVTEKGKDVELRCDPISGHTALYWYRQSLGQGLEFLIYFQGNSAPDKSGLPSDRFSAERTGGSVSTLTIQRTQQEDSAVYLCASSPNRLFRDTGELFFGEGSRLTVL.

The CDR3 sequence is CSARGVSGYTF. The CDR3 DNA reads as TGCAGTGCACGGGGGGTGTCTGGCTACACCTTC. The chain employs TRBV20-1 and TRBJ1-2; D is possibly TRBD1 (5 bases). Germline CDR1 is DFQATT and CDR2 is SNEGSKA (reference sequence). V shed 6 bases and J shed 7 bases, with 12 bases lying between them. The CDR3 is 11 residues long.

This clone was found once. This chain uses TRBV11-2 with TRBJ1-1, with D perhaps matching TRBD1 (6 bases). The germline V and J ends were trimmed by 3 bases and 5 bases, with 10 bases remaining between them. Germline CDR1 and CDR2: SGHAT and FQNNGV. The CDR3 consists of 13 residues. The CDR3 nucleotides are TGTGCCAGCAGCTTGACAGGAAGAACTGAAGCTTTCTTT. Residues: CASSLTGRTEAFF.

This clone was counted only a few times. Other DNA sequences in this sample translate to the same CDR3. The chain combines TRBV11-2 with TRBJ1-1; 7 positions match TRBD1. The germline gives CDR1 SGHAT, CDR2 FQNNGV. The CDR3 is made up of 14 amino acids. V trimming: 2 bases; J trimming: 1 base; junction bases outside the gene matches: 1. The CDR3 here is CASSLRDRNTEAFF. CDR3 sequence (DNA): TGTGCCAGCAGCTTAAGGGACAGGAACACTGAAGCTTTCTTT.

CDR3 bases: TGTGCCACCTCAGGACGCGGGGTAAGGGAAGCTTTCTTT. This sequence encodes CATSGRGVREAFF. The chain is built from TRBV14 and TRBJ1-1; D is uncertain. Trimming cost V 10 bases and J 8 bases, with 20 bases left between them. Germline V gives CDR1 SGHDN, CDR2 FVKESK. This CDR3 comprises 13 residues.

The chain recombines TRBV4-3 with TRBJ2-1, with TRBD1 as a possible D gene (6 bases). The germline V gene encodes CDR1 LGHNA and CDR2 YSLEER. Trimming took 3 bases from V and 6 from J, leaving 15 bases between them. This CDR3 contains 15 residues. CDR3 loop: CASSHRGMGANEQFF. The CDR3 nucleotides are TGCGCCAGCAGCCACAGGGGCATGGGGGCCAATGAGCAGTTCTTC.

V and J are TRBV6-1 and TRBJ1-1; a weak D match, TRBD1 (6 bases). Germline values: CDR1 MNHNS, CDR2 SASEGT. CDR3 length equals 18 residues. Trimming removed 3 bases from V and 3 bases from J, with 23 bases in between. CDR3 residues: CASSDKHRDTPKDTEAFF. The CDR3, as DNA: TGTGCCAGCAGTGATAAACACCGGGACACCCCTAAGGACACTGAAGCTTTCTTT.

The table lists this clone with a few counts. This chain joins TRBV4-3 and TRBJ1-3; TRBD1 might be the D (6 bases). The CDR3 runs to 16 residues. Germline V gene lookup returns CDR1 LGHNA and CDR2 YSLEER. Trimming pared 4 bases from V and 1 base from J, leaving 14 bases between. The chain's CDR3 is CASSRTGGASGNTIYF. CDR3 DNA sequence: TGCGCCAGCAGCCGGACGGGGGGCGCGTCTGGAAACACCATATATTTT.